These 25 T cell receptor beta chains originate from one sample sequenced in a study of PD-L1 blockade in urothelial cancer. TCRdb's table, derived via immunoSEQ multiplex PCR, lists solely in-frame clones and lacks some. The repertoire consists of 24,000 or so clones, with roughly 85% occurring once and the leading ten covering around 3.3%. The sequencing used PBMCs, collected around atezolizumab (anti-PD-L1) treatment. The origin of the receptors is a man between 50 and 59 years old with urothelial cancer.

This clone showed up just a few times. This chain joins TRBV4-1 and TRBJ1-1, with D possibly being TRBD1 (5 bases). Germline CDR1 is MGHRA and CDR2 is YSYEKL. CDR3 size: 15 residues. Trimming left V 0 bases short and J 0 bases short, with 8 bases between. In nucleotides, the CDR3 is TGCGCCAGCAGCCAAGACAGGGAATTGAACACTGAAGCTTTCTTT. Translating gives CASSQDRELNTEAFF.

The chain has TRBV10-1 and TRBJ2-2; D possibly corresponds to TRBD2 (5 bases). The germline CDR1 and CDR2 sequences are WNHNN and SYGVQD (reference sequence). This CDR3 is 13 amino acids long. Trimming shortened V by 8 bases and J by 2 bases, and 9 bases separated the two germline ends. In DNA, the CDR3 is TGCGCCAGCGGCGGACTCAACACCGGGGAGCTGTTTTTT. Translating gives CASGGLNTGELFF.

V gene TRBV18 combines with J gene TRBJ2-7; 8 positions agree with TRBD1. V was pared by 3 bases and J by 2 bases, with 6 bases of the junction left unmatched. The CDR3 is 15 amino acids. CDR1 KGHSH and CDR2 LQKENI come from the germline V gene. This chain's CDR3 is CASSPPTGAAYEQYF. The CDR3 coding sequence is TGTGCCAGCTCACCGCCGACAGGGGCGGCCTACGAGCAGTACTTC.

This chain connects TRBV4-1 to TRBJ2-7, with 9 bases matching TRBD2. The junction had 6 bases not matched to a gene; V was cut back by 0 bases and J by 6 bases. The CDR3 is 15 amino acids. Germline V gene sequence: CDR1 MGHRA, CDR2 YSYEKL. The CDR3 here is CASSQDGTSPGEQYF. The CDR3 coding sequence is TGCGCCAGCAGCCAAGATGGGACTAGCCCTGGCGAGCAGTACTTC.

DNA of the CDR3: TGTGCCACCAGCAGGACTAGCGGCTACAATGAGCAGTTCTTC. This gives the protein CATSRTSGYNEQFF. The chain combines TRBV15 with TRBJ2-1, with 9 bases matching TRBD2. The CDR3 is made up of 14 amino acids. Germline loops: CDR1 LNHNV, CDR2 YYDKDF (reference sequence). V lost 3 bases, J lost 3 bases, and 0 bases stayed unmatched.

CDR3 region: CASRYEAGLGTDTQYF. The CDR3 nucleotides read TGTGCCAGCAGATATGAAGCGGGACTGGGCACAGATACGCAGTATTTT. The rearrangement joins TRBV7-3 to TRBJ2-3; 7 nucleotides line up with TRBD2. CDR3 size: 16 residues. CDR1 and CDR2 from the germline V gene are SGHTA and FQGTGA. V trimming: 6 bases; J trimming: 1 base; junction bases outside the gene matches: 10.

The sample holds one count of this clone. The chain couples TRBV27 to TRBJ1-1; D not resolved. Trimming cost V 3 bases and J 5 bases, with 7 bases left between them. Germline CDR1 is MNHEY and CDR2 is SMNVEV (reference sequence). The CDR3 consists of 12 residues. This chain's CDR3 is CASSFSGTEAFF. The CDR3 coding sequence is TGTGCCAGCAGTTTCTCGGGGACTGAAGCTTTCTTT.

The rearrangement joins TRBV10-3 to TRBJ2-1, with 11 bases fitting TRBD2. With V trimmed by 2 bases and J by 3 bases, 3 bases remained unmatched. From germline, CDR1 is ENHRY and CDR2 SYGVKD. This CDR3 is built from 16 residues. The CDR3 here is CAISEILAGGYNEQFF. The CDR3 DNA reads TGTGCCATCAGTGAGATTCTAGCGGGGGGCTACAATGAGCAGTTCTTC.

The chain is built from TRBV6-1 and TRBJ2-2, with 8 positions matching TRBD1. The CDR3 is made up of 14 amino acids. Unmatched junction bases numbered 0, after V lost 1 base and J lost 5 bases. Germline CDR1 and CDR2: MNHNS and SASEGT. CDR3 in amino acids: CASSEDRGTGELFF. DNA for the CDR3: TGTGCCAGCAGTGAAGACAGGGGGACCGGGGAGCTGTTTTTT.

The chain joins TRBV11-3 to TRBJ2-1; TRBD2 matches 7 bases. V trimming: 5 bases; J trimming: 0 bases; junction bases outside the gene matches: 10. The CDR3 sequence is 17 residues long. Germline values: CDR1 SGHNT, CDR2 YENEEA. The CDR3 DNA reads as TGTGCCAGCAGCCCCACTTGGGGCGGGAGCTCCTACAATGAGCAGTTCTTC. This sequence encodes CASSPTWGGSSYNEQFF.

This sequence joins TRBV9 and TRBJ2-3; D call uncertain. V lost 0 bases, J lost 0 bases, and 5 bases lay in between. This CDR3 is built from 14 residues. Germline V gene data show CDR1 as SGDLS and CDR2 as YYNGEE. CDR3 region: CASSVGSSTDTQYF. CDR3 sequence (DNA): TGTGCCAGCAGCGTAGGGAGTAGCACAGATACGCAGTATTTT.

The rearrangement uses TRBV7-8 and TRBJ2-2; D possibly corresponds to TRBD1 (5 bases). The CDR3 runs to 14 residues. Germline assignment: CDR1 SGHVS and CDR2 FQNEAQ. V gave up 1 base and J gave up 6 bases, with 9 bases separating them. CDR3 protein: CASSLVQAPGELFF. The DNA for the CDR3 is TGTGCCAGCAGCTTAGTACAGGCCCCCGGGGAGCTGTTTTTT.

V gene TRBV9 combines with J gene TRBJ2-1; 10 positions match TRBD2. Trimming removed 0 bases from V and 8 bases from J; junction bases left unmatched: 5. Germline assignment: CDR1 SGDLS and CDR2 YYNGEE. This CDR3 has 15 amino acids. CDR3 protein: CASSVASGRVDEQFF. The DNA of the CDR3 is TGTGCCAGCAGCGTAGCCAGCGGGAGGGTAGATGAGCAGTTCTTC.

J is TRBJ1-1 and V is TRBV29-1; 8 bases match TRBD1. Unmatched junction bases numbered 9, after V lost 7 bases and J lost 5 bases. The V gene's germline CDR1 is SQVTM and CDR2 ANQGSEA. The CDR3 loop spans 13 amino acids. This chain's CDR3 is CSATTGVVTEAFF. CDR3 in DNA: TGCAGCGCCACGACAGGGGTGGTGACTGAAGCTTTCTTT.

CDR3 sequence (DNA): TGTGCCAGCAGCCGCGGGGGAAACACCGGGGAGCTGTTTTTT. It specifies CASSRGGNTGELFF. V usage is TRBV7-2 and J usage is TRBJ2-2; 7 bases map to TRBD2. The germline V gene encodes CDR1 SGHTA and CDR2 FQGNSA. The CDR3 covers 14 residues. The trim removed 5 bases at V and 2 bases at J, leaving 2 bases unmatched.

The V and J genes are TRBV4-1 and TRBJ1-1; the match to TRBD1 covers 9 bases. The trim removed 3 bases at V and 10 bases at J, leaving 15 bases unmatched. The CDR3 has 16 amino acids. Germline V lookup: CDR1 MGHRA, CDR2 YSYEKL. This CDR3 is CASSHPVSGQGKLAFF. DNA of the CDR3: TGCGCCAGCAGCCACCCCGTCTCGGGACAGGGAAAGTTAGCTTTCTTT.

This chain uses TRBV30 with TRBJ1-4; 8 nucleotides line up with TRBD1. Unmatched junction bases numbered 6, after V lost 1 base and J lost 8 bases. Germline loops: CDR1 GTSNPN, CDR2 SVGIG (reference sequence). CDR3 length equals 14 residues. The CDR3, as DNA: TGTGCCTGGAGTGGAGACAGGGGATGGGAAAAACTGTTTTTT. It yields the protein CAWSGDRGWEKLFF.

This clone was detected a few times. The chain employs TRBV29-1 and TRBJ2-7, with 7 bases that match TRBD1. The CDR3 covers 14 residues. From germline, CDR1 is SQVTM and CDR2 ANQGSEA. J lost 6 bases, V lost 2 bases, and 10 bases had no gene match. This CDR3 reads CSVETGTASGEQYF. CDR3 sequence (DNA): TGCAGCGTTGAAACCGGGACAGCCTCAGGCGAGCAGTACTTC.

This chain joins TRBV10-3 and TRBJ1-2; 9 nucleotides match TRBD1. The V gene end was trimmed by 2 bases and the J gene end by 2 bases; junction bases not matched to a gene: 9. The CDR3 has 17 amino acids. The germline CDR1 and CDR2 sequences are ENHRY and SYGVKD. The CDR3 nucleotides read TGTGCCATCAGTGAGGGACAGGGGCTAAGGGGCAACTATGGCTACACCTTC. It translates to CAISEGQGLRGNYGYTF.

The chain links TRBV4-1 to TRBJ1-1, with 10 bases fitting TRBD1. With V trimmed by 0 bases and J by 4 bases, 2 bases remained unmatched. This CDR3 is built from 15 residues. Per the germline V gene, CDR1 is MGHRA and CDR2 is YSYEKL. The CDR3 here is CASSQEDRGLTEAFF. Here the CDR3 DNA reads TGCGCCAGCAGCCAAGAAGACAGGGGGCTCACTGAAGCTTTCTTT.

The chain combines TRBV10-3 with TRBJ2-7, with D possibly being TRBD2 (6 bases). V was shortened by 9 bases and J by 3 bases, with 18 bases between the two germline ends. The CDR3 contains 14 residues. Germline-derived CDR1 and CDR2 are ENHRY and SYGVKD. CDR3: CAMARGGIGYEQYF. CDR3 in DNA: TGTGCCATGGCCCGGGGAGGCATTGGCTACGAGCAGTACTTC.

As DNA, the CDR3 is TGTGCCAGCAGTTCGGCCTCGACTAGCGGGAGAAATGAGCAGTTCTTC. Translated, it gives CASSSASTSGRNEQFF. The genes are TRBV27 and TRBJ2-1; 12 positions match TRBD2. Germline V gene sequence: CDR1 MNHEY, CDR2 SMNVEV (reference sequence). The CDR3 length is 16 residues. Trimming removed 4 bases from V and 7 bases from J; junction bases left unmatched: 8.

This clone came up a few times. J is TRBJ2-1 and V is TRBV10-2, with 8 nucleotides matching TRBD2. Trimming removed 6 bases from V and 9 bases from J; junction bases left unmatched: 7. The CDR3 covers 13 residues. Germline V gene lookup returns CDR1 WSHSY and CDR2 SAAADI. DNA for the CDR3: TGCGCCAGCAGAGGACTAGCCGCCGGTGAGCAGTTCTTC. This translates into CASRGLAAGEQFF.

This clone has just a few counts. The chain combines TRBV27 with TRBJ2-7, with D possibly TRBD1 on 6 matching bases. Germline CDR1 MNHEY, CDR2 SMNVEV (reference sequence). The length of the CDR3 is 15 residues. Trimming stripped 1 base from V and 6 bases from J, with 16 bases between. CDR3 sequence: CASSLFGSTGLEQYF. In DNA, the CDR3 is TGTGCCAGCAGTTTATTCGGCTCCACAGGGCTCGAGCAGTACTTC.

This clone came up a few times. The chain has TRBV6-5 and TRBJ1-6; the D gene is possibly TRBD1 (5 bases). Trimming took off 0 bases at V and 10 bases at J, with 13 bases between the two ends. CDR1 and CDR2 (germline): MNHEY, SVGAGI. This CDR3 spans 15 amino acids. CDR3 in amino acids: CASSYSGQGWSPLHF. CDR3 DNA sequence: TGTGCCAGCAGTTACTCTGGGCAGGGTTGGTCACCCCTCCACTTT.